These 4 T cell receptor beta chains were sequenced from one sample in a study of T-cell memory formation after mild COVID-19. MiXCR was run by TCRdb on the 5' RACE reads, yielding one entry per CDR3 protein. Of hundreds of thousands of distinct CDR3 sequences detected, 20% to 25% appear once; the ten largest clones hold around 7.7%. The sample was PBMCs or a T cell subset sorted from them (not recorded which). The source of these receptors is an adult woman who had mild COVID-19 (a few samples of this study predate the infection). Cell type and time point are not known.

This clonotype was counted a few times. The DNA of the CDR3 is TGTGCCAGCAGTCGCGGGGGGGCCGAAGATACGCAGTATTTT. Translating it yields CASSRGGAEDTQYF. The chain is built from TRBV12-3 or TRBV12-4 and TRBJ2-3; 9 bases match TRBD2. The ends lost 5 bases at V and 5 bases at J; junction bases unmatched: 5. The CDR3 spans 14 residues.

This clonotype has only a few counts. V and J are TRBV15 and TRBJ2-3; 7 bases match TRBD1. V lost 1 base to trimming and J lost 2 bases; unmatched junction nucleotides: 3. CDR3 length equals 15 residues. Per germline, CDR1 LNHNV and CDR2 YYDKDF (reference sequence). The CDR3 loop reads CATSRGDRDTDTQYF. The CDR3 DNA reads as TGTGCCACCAGCAGAGGGGACAGAGACACAGATACGCAGTATTTT.

The chain is built from TRBV13 and TRBJ2-1; 8 positions match TRBD1. The CDR3 sequence is 20 residues long. Per the germline V gene, CDR1 is PRHDT and CDR2 is FYEKMQ (reference sequence). The trim removed 5 bases at V and 9 bases at J, leaving 27 bases unmatched. The CDR3 is CASSLLIYPTGEVGPSEQFF. CDR3 sequence (DNA): TGTGCCAGCAGCCTTTTGATCTATCCGACAGGGGAGGTAGGTCCCAGTGAGCAGTTCTTC. Based on the CDR3 plus reference TRBV13 and TRBJ2-1, the full variable domain is AAGVIQSPRHLIKEKRETATLKCYPIPRHDTVYWYQQGPGQDPQFLISFYEKMQSDKGSIPDRFSAQQFSDYHSELNMSSLELGDSALYFCASSLLIYPTGEVGPSEQFFGPGTRLTVL.

For this clonotype: This may be a read error, as it is one base from a much larger clone. V is TRBV24-1 and J is TRBJ2-3, with TRBD2 matching 8 bases. Germline V CDR1 and CDR2: KGHDR, SFDVKD. The CDR3 sequence is 15 residues long. After removal of 6 bases from V and 8 bases from J, the junction contained 12 bases not matched to a gene. CDR3 nucleotide sequence: TGTGCCACCAGTACCGGAGCGGGAGAGGTAGGTACGCAGTATTTT. It is translated as CATSTGAGEVGTQYF.